Presented here are 5 T cell receptor beta chains from one specimen sequenced in a study of T cell responses to AZD1222 COVID-19 vaccine (dated by TCRdb to the early 2020s). In light of the paper, this sample's time point label describes: baseline before first vaccination. The sample's treatment or condition label is to be understood as: meningococcal conjugate vaccine given as trial control. Library preparation used the immunoSEQ multiplex PCR assay. In its TCRdb copy, this immuneACCESS table keeps in-frame sequences only and misses some clones. Where compared with another copy, unresolved V genes explain less than half of these, and the others have no known cause. The sample table holds under 200,000 clones, of which 87% were seen once. The ten largest clonotypes hold 2.5% to 3% of the sample. Specimen: peripheral blood, collected on day 0 of MenACWY control vaccination. Every receptor here comes from an adult in good health.

This chain joins TRBV6-2 or TRBV6-3 and TRBJ1-5, with D maybe TRBD1 (6 bases). The germline V gene has CDR1 MNHEY and CDR2 SVGEGT. The CDR3 extends over 16 amino acids. The ends were cut back, 4 bases at V and 4 bases at J, with 17 bases in the middle. CDR3 DNA sequence: TGTGCCAGCAGTTCCTTACCACAGGGAGGTAATCAGCCCCAGCATTTT. This translates into CASSSLPQGGNQPQHF.

A note on this clone: Other nucleotide sequences from this sample produce the same CDR3. This sequence joins TRBV5-1 and TRBJ1-5, with D possibly being TRBD1 (5 bases). The V gene lost 0 bases and the J gene lost 1 base, with 8 bases spanning the gap. Germline CDR1 SGHRS, CDR2 YFSETQ. The CDR3 has 15 residues. This CDR3 reads CASSLGGASNQPQHF. The CDR3 nucleotides read TGCGCCAGCAGCTTGGGGGGCGCGAGCAATCAGCCCCAGCATTTT.

This chain joins TRBV28 and TRBJ2-4; D may be TRBD2 (6 bases). Trimming took off 5 bases at V and 1 base at J, with 12 bases between the two ends. Germline values: CDR1 MDHEN, CDR2 SYDVKM. CDR3 size: 15 residues. CDR3 in DNA: TGTGCCAGCAGTCCCCGGGGGATGGCCAAAAACATTCAGTACTTC. Encoded protein: CASSPRGMAKNIQYF. Variable domain in full (rest from reference TRBV28 and TRBJ2-4): DVKVTQSSRYLVKRTGEKVFLECVQDMDHENMFWYRQDPGLGLRLIYFSYDVKMKEKGDIPEGYSVSREKKERFSLILESASTNQTSMYLCASSPRGMAKNIQYFGAGTRLSVL.

This clone was observed at least ten times. This chain uses TRBV3-1 (or the pseudogene TRBV3-2) with TRBJ2-5; D unresolved. Germline V gene data show CDR1 as LGHDT and CDR2 as YNNKEL (reference sequence). V lost 3 bases to trimming and J lost 1 base, with 12 bases between them. CDR3 length: 15 amino acids. In DNA form, the CDR3 reads TGTGCCAGCAGCCATCTGAGGATCCCCCAAGAGACCCAGTACTTC. Residues: CASSHLRIPQETQYF.

CDR3 residues: CASSVSRAIYNEQFF. The CDR3 nucleotides are TGTGCCAGCAGCGTTAGCAGGGCCATATACAATGAGCAGTTCTTC. The rearrangement joins TRBV2 to TRBJ2-1; D may be TRBD1 (5 bases). This CDR3 has 15 amino acids. Per germline, CDR1 SNHLY and CDR2 FYNNEI. V was clipped by 6 bases and J by 4 bases, with 16 bases between them.